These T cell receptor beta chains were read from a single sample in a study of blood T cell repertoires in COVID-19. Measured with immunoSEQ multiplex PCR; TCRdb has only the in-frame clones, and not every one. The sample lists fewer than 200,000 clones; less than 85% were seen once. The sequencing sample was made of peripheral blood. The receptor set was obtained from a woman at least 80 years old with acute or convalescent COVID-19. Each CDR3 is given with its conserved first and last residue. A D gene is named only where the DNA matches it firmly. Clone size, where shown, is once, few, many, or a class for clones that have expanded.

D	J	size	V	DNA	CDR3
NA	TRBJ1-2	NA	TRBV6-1	TGTGCCAGCAGTGAAGCTGGGGGGGCTAACTATGGCTACACCTTC	CASSEAGGANYGYTF
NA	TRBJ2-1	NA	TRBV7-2	TGTGCCAGCAGCTATTCGAGGAGAAACAATGAGCAGTTCTTC	CASSYSRRNNEQFF
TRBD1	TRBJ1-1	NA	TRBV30	TGTGCCTGGACATCAGGGGGGCACACTGAAGCTTTCTTT	CAWTSGGHTEAFF
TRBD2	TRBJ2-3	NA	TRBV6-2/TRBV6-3	TGTGCCAGCAGTTACTCGATAGTAGCGGGAACAGATACGCAGTATTTT	CASSYSIVAGTDTQYF
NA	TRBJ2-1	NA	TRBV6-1	TGTGCCAGCAGTGAAGAGAGGGGGACCTACAATGAGCAGTTCTTC	CASSEERGTYNEQFF
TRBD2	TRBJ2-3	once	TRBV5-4	TGTGTGGGAGGCGGGAGGCCCGGGGATACGCAGTATTTT	CVGGGRPGDTQYF
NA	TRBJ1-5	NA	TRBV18	TGTGCCAGCTCACCGGGTAGCGATCAGCCCCAGCATTTT	CASSPGSDQPQHF
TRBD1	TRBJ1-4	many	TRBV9	TGTGCCAGCAGCGTAGGGGACAGCTATGAAAAACTGTTTTTT	CASSVGDSYEKLFF
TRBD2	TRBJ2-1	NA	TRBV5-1	TGCGCCAGCAGCGTGACTAGCGGGAGCGGCTACAATGAGCAGTTCTTC	CASSVTSGSGYNEQFF
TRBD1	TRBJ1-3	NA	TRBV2	TGTGCCAGCAGTGTGGACAGGGTGGAAGGAAACACCATATATTTT	CASSVDRVEGNTIYF
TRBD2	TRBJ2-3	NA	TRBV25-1	TGTGCCAGCCGGGGACTAGCGGGGAGCACAGATACGCAGTATTTT	CASRGLAGSTDTQYF
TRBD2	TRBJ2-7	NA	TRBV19	TGTGCCAGTAGTCCCAGCGGGAGTACCTACGAGCAGTACTTC	CASSPSGSTYEQYF
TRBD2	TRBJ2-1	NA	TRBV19	TGTGCCAGTACGACTAGCGGGAGAGGTGAGCAGTTCTTC	CASTTSGRGEQFF
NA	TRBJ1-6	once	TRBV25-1	TGTGCCAGCGGACCGGGGGGGCTGGGTGGTTCACCCCTCCACTTT	CASGPGGLGGSPLHF
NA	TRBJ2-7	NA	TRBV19	TGTGCCAGTAGTGGCCCCAATGGCTACGAGCAGTACTTC	CASSGPNGYEQYF
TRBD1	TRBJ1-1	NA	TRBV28	TGTGCCAGCAGAAACAGGGGCGAGAACACTGAAGCTTTCTTT	CASRNRGENTEAFF
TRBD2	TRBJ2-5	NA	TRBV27	TGTGCCAGCAGTCCCCAAAGCCCGGGACTAGCGGGAGCATGGGAGACCCAGTACTTC	CASSPQSPGLAGAWETQYF